This entry features one T cell receptor (beta chain) sequence. Its specificity is unknown. The data were obtained in a study of T-cell memory formation after mild COVID-19. Overall study results and limits: Second-wave clones that peaked on day 37 lacked confirmed SARS-CoV-2 specificity. Pre-infection memory carried some responding clones, suggesting that cross-reactive memory joined. Balance between CD4 and CD8 was seen in clones contracting day 15 to 85, and a CD4+ lean was seen in later expanders.

This CDR3 region has 14 residues. The V and J ends lost 0 bases and 3 bases respectively, with 9 bases between them. Using constant-segment primers, 5'RACE produced TCR alpha and TCR beta cDNA libraries carrying sample barcodes and UMIs. TCRdb reanalysed the 5' RACE reads using MiXCR and keeps one entry per CDR3 protein. In the table there are 400,000 or so distinct CDR3 sequences, 15% to 25% of which are singletons. The sequence was obtained from an adult woman who had mild COVID-19 (a few samples of this study predate the infection). Cell type and time point are not known. Material for sequencing was PBMCs or a T cell subset sorted from them (not recorded which). This chain uses TRBV12-3 or TRBV12-4 with TRBJ2-7; D gene ambiguous. The CDR3 is CASSLARIGYEQYF. DNA for the CDR3: TGTGCCAGCAGTTTAGCGAGGATAGGCTACGAGCAGTACTTC.